These 25 T cell receptor beta chains were all obtained from the same sample, sequenced in a study of cytomegalovirus exposure and HLA in healthy donors. 13 Jbeta primers and 60 Vbeta primers were used for the PCR. Generated by immunoSEQ multiplex PCR, the TCRdb table keeps only in-frame clones and is missing some. The data hold some 120,000 clones, with roughly a tenth observed a single time. Material: PBMCs. All receptors come from a man aged 25-45 years in good health and CMV-seronegative.

This clone came up a few times. The chain carries TRBV19 and TRBJ2-5; perhaps TRBD1 as D (5 bases). The germline gives CDR1 LNHDA, CDR2 SQIVND (reference sequence). V lost 2 bases, J lost 3 bases, and 7 bases lay in between. There are 13 residues in the CDR3. CDR3 residues: CASSIQGKETQYF. In DNA form, the CDR3 reads TGTGCCAGTAGTATACAGGGTAAAGAGACCCAGTACTTC.

The rearrangement joins TRBV4-1 to TRBJ1-1; 8 bases line up with TRBD1. V trimming: 5 bases; J trimming: 6 bases; junction bases outside the gene matches: 8. This CDR3 is built from 14 residues. The germline V gene encodes CDR1 MGHRA and CDR2 YSYEKL. The CDR3 DNA follows: TGCGCCAGCAGCGGACAGGGTGTATATGCTGAAGCTTTCTTT. Encoded protein: CASSGQGVYAEAFF.

This clone was recorded a few times. This sequence joins TRBV9 and TRBJ1-6; no reliable D call. V was shortened by 3 bases and J by 7 bases, with 11 bases between the two germline ends. CDR1 is SGDLS and CDR2 is YYNGEE in the germline V gene. CDR3 length: 14 residues. The CDR3 protein is CASSARGQNSPLHF. The CDR3 DNA follows: TGTGCCAGCAGCGCCAGAGGTCAAAATTCACCCCTCCACTTT.

The table lists this clone with a few counts. This chain uses TRBV5-1 with TRBJ1-1; perhaps TRBD1 as D (5 bases). V lost 5 bases to trimming and J lost 4 bases, with 15 bases between them. The CDR3 sequence is 14 residues long. CDR1 SGHRS and CDR2 YFSETQ come from the germline V gene. The CDR3 sequence is CASRHDSRATEAFF. In DNA form, the CDR3 reads TGCGCCAGCAGGCATGACAGTCGGGCCACTGAAGCTTTCTTT.

Only a few counts were recorded for this clone. The chain links TRBV6-4 to TRBJ2-3; TRBD2 matches 9 bases. Looked up from germline, CDR1 is MRHNA and CDR2 is SNTAGT. The CDR3 covers 14 residues. Germline trimming cut 4 bases from V and 1 base from J; bases unmatched to any gene: 0. The chain's CDR3 is CASSGTSGTDTQYF. CDR3 sequence (DNA): TGTGCCAGCAGTGGGACTAGCGGCACAGATACGCAGTATTTT.

This clone has more than one count but fewer than ten. The gene calls are TRBV5-8 and TRBJ2-2; unclear D gene. With 0 bases removed from V and 7 bases from J, the gap between germline ends came to 10 bases. Germline CDR1 reads SGHTS; CDR2 reads YDEGEE. The CDR3 is 14 amino acids. The CDR3 DNA reads TGTGCCAGCAGCTTGGGTCAGGTGAACGGGGAGCTGTTTTTT. Protein sequence: CASSLGQVNGELFF.

This clone was counted only a few times. The V call is TRBV5-6, the J call TRBJ2-3, with 10 bases fitting TRBD2. In germline, CDR1 is SGHDT, CDR2 YYEEEE. After removal of 0 bases from V and 0 bases from J, the junction contained 4 bases not matched to a gene. This CDR3 region has 17 residues. CDR3 sequence: CASSLGSGGRSTDTQYF. The CDR3 DNA sequence: TGTGCCAGCAGCTTGGGTAGCGGGGGGCGTAGCACAGATACGCAGTATTTT. Together with reference TRBV5-6 and TRBJ2-3, the CDR3 gives the full variable domain: DAGVTQSPTHLIKTRGQQVTLRCSPKSGHDTVSWYQQALGQGPQFIFQYYEEEERQRGNFPDRFSGHQFPNYSSELNVNALLLGDSALYLCASSLGSGGRSTDTQYFGPGTRLTVL.

The V call is TRBV2, the J call TRBJ2-7; the match to TRBD1 covers 7 bases. The CDR3 is made up of 15 amino acids. With V trimmed by 2 bases and J by 0 bases, 4 bases remained unmatched. CDR1 and CDR2 from the germline V gene are SNHLY and FYNNEI. CDR3 residues: CASSEKGAHSYEQYF. The CDR3 coding sequence is TGTGCCAGCAGTGAAAAGGGGGCCCACTCCTACGAGCAGTACTTC.

This chain joins TRBV5-5 and TRBJ1-1; 7 nucleotides line up with TRBD1. V gave up 2 bases and J gave up 1 base; unmatched junction bases: 8. The CDR3 runs 16 residues. Germline loops: CDR1 SGHKS, CDR2 YYEKEE (reference sequence). The CDR3 nucleotides are TGTGCCAGCAGCTTAGGGGCCACAGGGGCGAACACTGAAGCTTTCTTT. This sequence encodes CASSLGATGANTEAFF. Together with reference TRBV5-5 and TRBJ1-1, the CDR3 gives the full variable domain: DAGVTQSPTHLIKTRGQQVTLRCSPISGHKSVSWYQQVLGQGPQFIFQYYEKEERGRGNFPDRFSARQFPNYSSELNVNALLLGDSALYLCASSLGATGANTEAFFGQGTRLTVV.

This clone was picked up a small number of times. A junction end diverges from the germline sequence, so it may reflect a read error. V usage is TRBV7-7 and J usage is TRBJ2-3; tentative D call: TRBD1 (6 bases). This CDR3 has 15 amino acids. The V gene's germline CDR1 is SSHAT and CDR2 FNYEAQ (reference sequence). CDR3 region: CASSLGGHQGDTQYF. The CDR3 DNA sequence: TGTGCTAGCAGCTTAGGGGGACATCAAGGGGATACGCAGTATTTT.

This clone occurred a few times. The chain employs TRBV6-5 and TRBJ1-5; possible D gene TRBD1, 6 bases. V lost 5 bases and J 6 bases, leaving 17 bases between the germline ends. This CDR3 has 15 amino acids. The germline CDR1 and CDR2 sequences are MNHEY and SVGAGI. CDR3 sequence (DNA): TGTGCCAGCAGTGGGAGGGGGGCCGATATTCAGCCCCAGCATTTT. It specifies CASSGRGADIQPQHF.

This clone was seen only a few times. The CDR3: CATSTLAEPSTDTQYF. The CDR3 nucleotides read TGTGCCACCAGCACACTAGCGGAGCCCAGCACAGATACGCAGTATTTT. V is TRBV15 and J is TRBJ2-3; 8 positions match TRBD2. Looked up from germline, CDR1 is LNHNV and CDR2 is YYDKDF (reference sequence). The V segment lost 4 bases and the J segment 0 bases; nucleotides outside the gene matches: 6. This CDR3 spans 16 amino acids.

This clone appeared a few times. The rearrangement joins TRBV5-4 to TRBJ1-2, with a possible D match to TRBD1 (6 bases). Germline loops: CDR1 SGHNT, CDR2 YYREEE (reference sequence). The CDR3 consists of 13 residues. Trimming took 2 bases from V and 9 from J, leaving 14 bases between them. CDR3 sequence (DNA): TGTGCCAGCAGCTTAGATACAGGGAGCCGCTACACCTTC. This translates into CASSLDTGSRYTF.

The CDR3 coding sequence is TGTGCCAGCTGGGAGTTGAACACTGAAGCTTTCTTT. This sequence encodes CASWELNTEAFF. This chain connects TRBV6-1 to TRBJ1-1; D remains unclear. Germline CDR1 and CDR2: MNHNS and SASEGT. The CDR3 has 12 amino acids. The V end was cut by 8 bases, the J end by 0 bases, with 7 bases between.

J is TRBJ2-7 and V is TRBV28, with 8 bases identical to TRBD2. The junction had 11 bases not matched to a gene; V was cut back by 2 bases and J by 2 bases. This CDR3 contains 17 residues. Germline CDR1 and CDR2: MDHEN and SYDVKM. CDR3 sequence: CASSLTPLLAETYEQYF. CDR3 nucleotide sequence: TGTGCCAGCAGTTTAACCCCCTTACTAGCGGAGACCTACGAGCAGTACTTC.

This clone was seen only a few times. The chain uses TRBV11-2 and TRBJ2-2; 11 positions agree with TRBD2. V lost 2 bases, J lost 6 bases, and 5 bases stayed unmatched. This CDR3 contains 16 residues. Germline CDR1 is SGHAT and CDR2 is FQNNGV. CDR3 in amino acids: CASSLHSGGAAGELFF. The CDR3 region has the DNA TGTGCCAGCAGCTTACATAGCGGGGGGGCCGCCGGGGAGCTGTTTTTT.

The chain employs TRBV5-6 and TRBJ2-1, with TRBD2 matching over 9 bases. The CDR3 sequence is 15 residues long. Looked up from germline, CDR1 is SGHDT and CDR2 is YYEEEE. V shed 2 bases, J shed 7 bases, and the junction held 7 bases outside the gene matches. The CDR3 region is CASSFGAGGPNEQFF. CDR3 sequence (DNA): TGTGCCAGCAGCTTCGGGGCGGGGGGGCCTAATGAGCAGTTCTTC.

This clone was found a few times. CDR3: CASSSGHFYEQYF. The CDR3 bases are TGTGCCAGCAGTTCGGGACACTTCTACGAGCAGTACTTC. The chain joins TRBV6-5 to TRBJ2-7; the D gene is possibly TRBD1 (6 bases). V was cut by 4 bases and J by 3 bases, with 10 bases left in between. Germline loops: CDR1 MNHEY, CDR2 SVGAGI. CDR3 length equals 13 residues.

This chain uses TRBV5-4 with TRBJ1-4; TRBD1 is a possible D gene (5 bases). V lost 5 bases, J lost 5 bases, and 10 bases lay in between. This CDR3 is 13 amino acids long. The V gene's germline CDR1 is SGHNT and CDR2 YYREEE (reference sequence). DNA for the CDR3: TGTGCCAGCAGACCGGGGGGGAATGAAAAACTGTTTTTT. Its translation: CASRPGGNEKLFF.

The chain recombines TRBV28 with TRBJ1-2; maybe TRBD1 (5 bases). Trimming took 3 bases from V and 1 from J, leaving 6 bases between them. This CDR3 comprises 13 residues. Germline-derived CDR1 and CDR2 are MDHEN and SYDVKM. The DNA of the CDR3 is TGTGCCAGCAGTTTTCAGGGTAACTATGGCTACACCTTC. It translates to CASSFQGNYGYTF.

The table lists this clone with a few counts. The J gene is TRBJ1-4, the V gene TRBV20-1; D is undetermined. The germline V gene has CDR1 DFQATT and CDR2 SNEGSKA (reference sequence). The CDR3 has 11 residues. Between the trimmed V and J ends, which lost 3 bases and 8 bases, there was a span of 7 bases. The CDR3 sequence: CSARGGEKLFF. The CDR3 coding sequence is TGCAGTGCTAGGGGAGGCGAAAAACTGTTTTTT.

This chain connects TRBV5-4 to TRBJ1-1; 10 bases fit TRBD1. The CDR3 length is 15 residues. V was clipped by 4 bases and J by 4 bases; unmatched bases: 7. The V gene's germline CDR1 is SGHNT and CDR2 YYREEE (reference sequence). Written as DNA, the CDR3 is TGTGCCAGCAGCACCCGGGACAGGGGTGGCACTGAAGCTTTCTTT. Translation gives CASSTRDRGGTEAFF.

The rearrangement links TRBV7-9 to TRBJ1-1; TRBD1 aligns across 9 bases. V gave up 6 bases and J gave up 1 base; unmatched junction bases: 9. Per germline, CDR1 SEHNR and CDR2 FQNEAQ (reference sequence). CDR3 length: 16 amino acids. The CDR3 sequence is CASRGVEGQGNTEAFF. The CDR3 DNA reads as TGTGCCAGCAGGGGGGTGGAGGGACAGGGGAACACTGAAGCTTTCTTT.

The CDR3, as DNA: TGTGCCAGCAGCTTACAGGGCGCGAACACTGAAGCTTTCTTT. As protein: CASSLQGANTEAFF. V gene TRBV7-3 combines with J gene TRBJ1-1; tentative D call: TRBD1 (5 bases). Germline loops: CDR1 SGHTA, CDR2 FQGTGA. CDR3 length: 14 residues. Trimming stripped 2 bases from V and 1 base from J, with 8 bases between.

The J gene is TRBJ2-7, the V gene TRBV11-2, with D unclear. CDR3 length: 13 amino acids. The germline V gene encodes CDR1 SGHAT and CDR2 FQNNGV. Trimming took off 1 base at V and 7 bases at J, with 11 bases between the two ends. This chain's CDR3 is CASSLVEPWEQYF. DNA for the CDR3: TGTGCCAGCAGCTTAGTTGAGCCATGGGAGCAGTACTTC.